The next 19 T cell receptor beta chains were all read from a single sample in a study of radiotherapy plus CTLA-4 blockade in lung cancer. TCRdb's table, derived via immunoSEQ multiplex PCR, lists solely in-frame clones and lacks some. Of 35,000 to 55,000 clones listed, roughly 80% are singletons. The starting material was peripheral blood, obtained from a patient treated with radiotherapy plus ipilimumab. The receptors come from a human donor with non-small cell lung cancer whose response to radiotherapy plus ipilimumab could not be evaluated.

This chain connects TRBV19 to TRBJ1-6, with D maybe TRBD1 (6 bases). Germline CDR1 and CDR2: LNHDA and SQIVND (reference sequence). The CDR3 covers 15 residues. V lost 6 bases, J lost 5 bases, and 14 bases lay in between. The DNA of the CDR3 is TGTGCCAGTAGAATCGGGACACAAGATAATTCACCCCTCCACTTT. Its translation is CASRIGTQDNSPLHF.

The V and J genes are TRBV9 and TRBJ2-7, with a possible D match to TRBD1 (6 bases). This CDR3 is 15 amino acids long. Trimming took off 5 bases at V and 4 bases at J, with 19 bases between the two ends. Germline V CDR1 and CDR2: SGDLS, YYNGEE. In DNA form, the CDR3 reads TGTGCCAGCAGTCCAGCTCCGGGACACTTATACGAGCAGTACTTC. Its protein product is CASSPAPGHLYEQYF.

This clone counts as medium-sized (0.01 to 0.1%). The V and J genes are TRBV7-9 and TRBJ2-5; D perhaps matches TRBD1 (6 bases). The CDR3 contains 14 residues. Germline V gene lookup returns CDR1 SEHNR and CDR2 FQNEAQ (reference sequence). Trimming removed 5 bases at V and 4 bases at J, with 14 bases between. CDR3 protein: CASSREDSPETQYF. CDR3 coding DNA: TGTGCCAGCAGCCGAGAGGACAGCCCAGAGACCCAGTACTTC. Full variable domain (missing parts from reference TRBV7-9 and TRBJ2-5): DTGVSQNPRHKITKRGQNVTFRCDPISEHNRLYWYRQTLGQGPEFLTYFQNEAQLEKSRLLSDRFSAERPKGSFSTLEIQRTEQGDSAMYLCASSREDSPETQYFGPGTRLLVL.

The rearrangement uses TRBV28 and TRBJ1-2, with D tentatively TRBD1 (6 bases). This CDR3 comprises 16 residues. The germline V gene has CDR1 MDHEN and CDR2 SYDVKM. V was clipped by 6 bases and J by 3 bases, with 20 bases between them. CDR3 amino acids: CASRKTSRGRHYGYTF. DNA for the CDR3: TGTGCCAGCAGAAAAACGTCCAGGGGCCGCCACTATGGCTACACCTTC.

The chain employs TRBV21-1 and TRBJ1-2; the table's D gene call, TRBD1, was not cross checked with the DNA. TRBV21-1 is a pseudogene segment. This CDR3 is built from 19 residues. The DNA for the CDR3 is TGTGCCAGCAGCAAAGGGATGAGGGATGGACAGGGGACAAGCTATGGCTACACCTTC. Its translation: CASSKGMRDGQGTSYGYTF.

A single count supports this clone. The chain employs TRBV6-5 and TRBJ1-2; D call uncertain. Germline CDR1 and CDR2: MNHEY and SVGAGI. Trimming took 2 bases from V and 7 from J, leaving 14 bases between them. The CDR3 runs 14 residues. The CDR3 bases are TGTGCCAGCAGTTACAAGGGTGGAGGTCTTGGCTACACCTTC. It yields the protein CASSYKGGGLGYTF.

This rearrangement joins TRBV6-5 to TRBJ1-1; weak D call: TRBD1 (5 bases). V dropped 8 bases and J dropped 7 bases, with 17 bases sitting between them. Per germline, CDR1 MNHEY and CDR2 SVGAGI. CDR3 size: 13 residues. CDR3 loop: CASLRLGVNEAFF. CDR3 sequence (DNA): TGTGCCAGCCTTCGACTAGGGGTTAATGAAGCTTTCTTT.

The chain uses TRBV28 and TRBJ2-1; the match to TRBD2 covers 8 bases. The germline gives CDR1 MDHEN, CDR2 SYDVKM. CDR3 length: 15 residues. V was clipped by 2 bases and J by 6 bases; unmatched bases: 6. This chain's CDR3 is CASSLGGTRFNEQFF. CDR3 sequence (DNA): TGTGCCAGCAGTTTAGGGGGGACTAGATTCAATGAGCAGTTCTTC.

This clone has only a few counts. Compared with germline, one end of the junction differs, possibly owing to a read error. The rearrangement uses TRBV28 and TRBJ1-4; D unresolved. CDR1 and CDR2 from the germline V gene are MDHEN and SYDVKM. The CDR3 consists of 11 residues. CDR3 residues: CASSLGGVPTF. The CDR3 DNA is TGTGCCAGCAGTTTAGGAGGAGTCCCCACTTTT. The complete variable domain, with remaining parts taken from reference TRBV28 and TRBJ1-4, reads DVKVTQSSRYLVKRTGEKVFLECVQDMDHENMFWYRQDPGLGLRLIYFSYDVKMKEKGDIPEGYSVSREKKERFSLILESASTNQTSMYLCASSLGGVPTFGSGTQLSVL.

The chain couples TRBV9 to TRBJ1-1; D gene unclear. The germline V and J ends were trimmed by 1 base and 1 base, with 14 bases remaining between them. The CDR3 covers 16 residues. Germline CDR1 and CDR2: SGDLS and YYNGEE. For the CDR3, the DNA is TGTGCCAGCAGCGTACAAGGAAGGGCGGGGAACACTGAAGCTTTCTTT. Protein sequence: CASSVQGRAGNTEAFF.

V gene TRBV30 combines with J gene TRBJ1-5; 9 bases are a match to TRBD1. The CDR3 is 15 amino acids. Germline CDR1 reads GTSNPN; CDR2 reads SVGIG (reference sequence). The V and J ends lost 2 bases and 9 bases, in that order; junction bases with no gene match: 11. CDR3 DNA sequence: TGTGCCTGGAGTAGTGGGACAGGGCGGGTCAGGCCCCAGCATTTT. Translation gives CAWSSGTGRVRPQHF. Full variable domain (remainder filled in from reference TRBV30 and TRBJ1-5): SQTIHQWPATLVQPVGSPLSLECTVEGTSNPNLYWYRQAAGRGLQLLFYSVGIGQISSEVPQNLSASRPQDRQFILSSKKLLLSDSGFYLCAWSSGTGRVRPQHFGDGTRLSIL.

In this sample, this clone turned up once. The chain joins TRBV19 to TRBJ1-1; 8 bases match TRBD1. The CDR3 length is 15 residues. Germline trimming cut 5 bases from V and 1 base from J; bases unmatched to any gene: 6. Per germline, CDR1 LNHDA and CDR2 SQIVND (reference sequence). Here the CDR3 reads CASSFGTGGNTEAFF. The DNA for the CDR3 is TGTGCCAGTAGTTTCGGGACAGGCGGGAACACTGAAGCTTTCTTT.

The rearrangement links TRBV2 to TRBJ2-5; 7 positions match TRBD1. Germline CDR1 SNHLY, CDR2 FYNNEI. The length of the CDR3 is 14 residues. The V segment lost 6 bases and the J segment 5 bases; nucleotides outside the gene matches: 9. CDR3 sequence (DNA): TGTGCCAGCAGCCCAAGACAGGGCGGGGAGACCCAGTACTTC. The encoded protein is CASSPRQGGETQYF.

This clone has just one count. V is TRBV6-1 and J is TRBJ1-4, with D perhaps TRBD1 (6 bases). Trimming removed 7 bases at V and 5 bases at J, with 8 bases between. This CDR3 is built from 12 residues. Germline CDR1 reads MNHNS; CDR2 reads SASEGT. This CDR3 reads CASNTGNEKLFF. The CDR3 DNA reads TGTGCCAGCAATACAGGGAATGAAAAACTGTTTTTT.

The rearrangement uses TRBV9 and TRBJ1-4, with D hard to call. This CDR3 spans 14 amino acids. Deletions cut 0 bases from V and 4 bases from J, with 7 bases between. The germline V gene encodes CDR1 SGDLS and CDR2 YYNGEE. The CDR3 reads CASSVGYSNEKLFF. In DNA, the CDR3 is TGTGCCAGCAGCGTAGGTTACAGTAATGAAAAACTGTTTTTT.

This clone came up once. The chain has TRBV7-2 and TRBJ1-1; possibly TRBD1 for D (5 bases). This CDR3 spans 13 amino acids. V lost 2 bases to trimming and J lost 3 bases, with 7 bases between them. Germline assignment: CDR1 SGHTA and CDR2 FQGNSA. CDR3 in DNA: TGTGCCAGCAGCTTAAGGGGCTACACTGAAGCTTTCTTT. Protein: CASSLRGYTEAFF.

V and J are TRBV19 and TRBJ2-1, with a tentative D call TRBD2 (6 bases). The germline CDR1 and CDR2 sequences are LNHDA and SQIVND (reference sequence). The V end was cut by 5 bases, the J end by 5 bases, with 10 bases between. CDR3 size: 13 residues. This CDR3 is CASSAGRNNEQFF. DNA for the CDR3: TGTGCCAGTAGTGCCGGGAGAAACAATGAGCAGTTCTTC. The full variable domain, completed using reference TRBV19 and TRBJ2-1, is DGGITQSPKYLFRKEGQNVTLSCEQNLNHDAMYWYRQDPGQGLRLIYYSQIVNDFQKGDIAEGYSVSREKKESFPLTVTSAQKNPTAFYLCASSAGRNNEQFFGPGTRLTVL.

This clone was picked up one time. The chain is built from TRBV28 and TRBJ2-7, with 7 bases fitting TRBD2. The CDR3 loop spans 15 amino acids. Trimming removed 2 bases from V and 1 base from J; junction bases left unmatched: 5. CDR1 and CDR2 from the germline V gene are MDHEN and SYDVKM. In DNA form, the CDR3 reads TGTGCCAGCAGTTTACAAGCGGGAAGGTCCTACGAGCAGTACTTC. Translation: CASSLQAGRSYEQYF.

This clone turned up a few times. The chain joins TRBV9 to TRBJ1-1; D might be TRBD1 (6 bases). In germline, CDR1 is SGDLS, CDR2 YYNGEE. This CDR3 contains 16 residues. Trimming stripped 0 bases from V and 1 base from J, with 13 bases between. CDR3 bases: TGTGCCAGCAGCGTAGATTGGGGGCCCAGGAACACTGAAGCTTTCTTT. It translates to CASSVDWGPRNTEAFF.